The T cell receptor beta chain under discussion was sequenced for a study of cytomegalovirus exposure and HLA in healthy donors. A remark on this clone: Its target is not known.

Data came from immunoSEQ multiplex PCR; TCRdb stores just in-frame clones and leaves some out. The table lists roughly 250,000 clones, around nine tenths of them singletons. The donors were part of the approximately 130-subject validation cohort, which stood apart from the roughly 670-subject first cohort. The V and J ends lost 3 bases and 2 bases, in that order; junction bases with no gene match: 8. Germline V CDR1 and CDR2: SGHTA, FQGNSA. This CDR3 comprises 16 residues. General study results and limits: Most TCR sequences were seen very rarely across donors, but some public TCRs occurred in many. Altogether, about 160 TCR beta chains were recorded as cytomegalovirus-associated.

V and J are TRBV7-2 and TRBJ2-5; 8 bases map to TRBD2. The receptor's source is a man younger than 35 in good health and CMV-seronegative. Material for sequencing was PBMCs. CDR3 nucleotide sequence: TGTGCCAGCAGCTTCCCCTTTAGCGGGATTCAAGAGACCCAGTACTTC. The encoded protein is CASSFPFSGIQETQYF.